This T cell receptor beta chain came from a study of T cells after yellow fever vaccination. The ends lost 5 bases at V and 2 bases at J; junction bases unmatched: 8. This CDR3 region has 15 residues. Per the germline V gene, CDR1 is SGHTA and CDR2 is FQGTGA. TCRdb reprocessed the 5' RACE reads with MiXCR, giving one entry per CDR3 protein. The sample lists under 600,000 distinct CDR3 sequences; 20% to 25% were seen once. This specimen consisted of PBMCs, obtained 20 to 25 days after the first yellow fever vaccination. V is TRBV7-3 and J is TRBJ2-5; TRBD1 agrees at 7 bases. This TCR was recovered from a man between 18 and 35 years old who received the YFV17D yellow fever vaccine. This CDR3 reads CASSPTGRGQETQYF. Written as DNA, the CDR3 is TGTGCCAGCAGCCCAACGGGCAGGGGGCAAGAGACCCAGTACTTC.